The entry that follows covers one T cell receptor (beta chain) sequence. No antigen is known for it. No base quality values were provided; no much bigger clone lies one nucleotide off. The library was generated by the immunoSEQ multiplex PCR assay. For the multiplex PCR, a mixture combining 60 forward primers for TCR Vbeta segments and 13 reverse primers for TCR Jbeta segments was used. A multiplex PCR assay on genomic DNA amplified the CDR3 region of rearranged TCR beta genes. The amplified TCR beta libraries were sequenced on the Illumina HiSeq System as 87-base-pair reads. The original methods were these. A later analysis counted 75 million to 100 million unique TCR beta chains across the 640 or so repertoires, and around 9.9 million of these chains were shared by at least two donors. Raw reads were error-corrected and collapsed into unique sequences by a nearest-neighbor algorithm in which closely related sequences were merged to remove PCR and sequencing errors. To assign V, D and J gene segments, CDR3 sequences were aligned to IMGT reference sequences. Each retained sequence needed at least a six-nucleotide match to both a V gene segment and a J gene segment. A rearrangement was called productive if the CDR3 had no stop codons and remained in frame with V and J, and every other rearrangement was called non-productive. CDR3 was defined by IMGT convention, running from the second conserved V-encoded cysteine to the conserved J-encoded phenylalanine. Sequences without an unambiguous match to a single V gene segment were excluded from the earlier analysis of a few hundred of the donors. In an earlier analysis of a few hundred of the donors, V segments were called functional above 56.7% productive rearrangements and were called segregating when the between-donor standard deviation exceeded 5%. A statistical classification framework was developed to diagnose cytomegalovirus status using the catalog of TCR beta chain sequences. In a later analysis, V and J genes were assigned by comparing TCR nucleotide sequences against IMGT/GENE-DB human TR gene sequences. Using the TCRdist pipeline, a later analysis assigned CDR3 sequences along with most-parsimonious VDJ recombination scenarios. A later analysis defined each TCR beta chain by its CDR3 amino acid sequence plus V-gene family, and excluded reads lacking a unique V-gene family. In a later analysis, 450 to 600 highly shared, low-generation-probability nucleotide sequences were removed to address suspected cross-contamination and a sequencing artifact. In a later analysis, a clonal expansion index for each public chain was calculated from normalized within-repertoire ranks of inferred template counts. Generation probabilities in a later analysis came from a VDJ recombination model fitted to out-of-frame rearrangements, and those results were checked against IGoR. In a later analysis, hypergeometric tests were used to score TCR-TCR, TCR-HLA and TCR-CMV co-occurrence, with a repertoire-size bias correction applied to TCR pairs. False discovery rates were estimated in a later analysis by permuting HLA or CMV assignments 20 times. In a later analysis, co-occurring TCRs were grouped using DBSCAN, and TCRdist sequence similarity was added for clustering within HLA-allele-positive subsets. Co-occurrence clustering excluded repertoires with fewer than 30,000 or more than 120,000 public chains, plus five with anomalous nucleotide sharing. Held by TCRdb, this immuneACCESS table contains in-frame sequences only and omits some clones. Under half of the omission traces to an unresolved V gene where checked; the cause of the rest is unknown. That table furnishes V, J and clone size, whereas the DNA furnished D and trimming. The sample table holds more than 100,000 clones, of which approximately 79% were seen once. The ten largest clonotypes hold roughly 0.99% of the sample.

This entry belongs to a study of cytomegalovirus exposure and HLA in healthy donors (dated by TCRdb to 2017 to 2019). Describing the broader study: In an earlier analysis of 587 of the donors, around 290 Gb of sequence data and 90 million to 120 million unique TCR beta sequences from roughly 190 million T cells were reported. Roughly 300 gigabases of sequencing data and 70 million to 100 million unique TCR sequences were included in an early release covering about 620 HLA-typed donors. Among the roughly 430 genotyped donors, approximately 77% belonged to the genetic ancestry cluster associated with self-reported Caucasian donors. The study aimed to test whether signatures of past pathogen exposure could be identified by cataloging public T cell receptors. The T cell repertoires of several hundred subjects were profiled by immunosequencing and related to cytomegalovirus serostatus. A separate validation cohort of 100 to 150 different subjects was used in addition to the roughly 640-subject first cohort. High-throughput TCR immunosequencing, statistical association of individual TCRs with disease status, and machine learning were combined to predict cytomegalovirus infection status. In a later analysis, previously published TCR beta repertoires from several hundred donors were re-analyzed and high-resolution HLA genotyping was added so that TCR occurrence patterns could be studied. In the later analysis, no new phenotypic data were used to find candidate immune exposures; instead, reliance was placed on TCR beta sequences and their occurrence across donors. An earlier analysis of a few hundred of the donors applied high-throughput TCR beta sequencing to assess whether each TCR beta V gene segment acted as functional or pseudogenic. Donor age, sex, ethnicity and CMV serostatus were compiled together with the repertoire data. A later genetic analysis took genome-wide SNP genotypes for about 60% of the roughly 670 donors and used that subset as a discovery cohort. Every discovery cohort repertoire had been produced on one sequencing platform. HLA typing included class I and class II loci at four-digit resolution. Typing coverage varied by locus: roughly 620-630 donors for A, B, C, DRB1 and DQB1; 500 to 550 for DQA1; 606 for DPA1; 450 to 480 for DPB1. A few DR-DQ haplotypes were treated as single units for association and clustering because of strong linkage in the cohort. On average, roughly 200,000 unique TCR beta nucleotide sequences were sequenced per donor among some 430 genotyped donors of the cohort, with roughly 18% of those sequences being non-productive. The study at large found these results: A further reported finding was that TCR beta sequences accurately predicted the HLA-A and HLA-B alleles for most subjects in the first cohort. A later analysis associated approximately 17,000 TCR beta sequences with specific HLA alleles at a false discovery rate of 0.05. The study gave a list of about 150 TCR beta chains associated with cytomegalovirus. The earlier analysis of some 540 of the donors excluded some 15 rarely observed V segments, including chromosome 9 orphons, because counts were too low. According to a later analysis, TCR association rates differed among HLA loci, with DRB1 alleles showing the most associated TCRs and HLA-C alleles showing the fewest. The authors suggested that the approach could potentially be generalized to other disease states and immunological phenotypes. Cytomegalovirus status was reported to be diagnosed by the classifier with high specificity and sensitivity in both the original and validation cohorts. In vitro tests confirmed that a few of the cytomegalovirus-associated TCR beta chains recognize cytomegalovirus antigens. Most TCR sequences were seen in very few donors, while some public TCRs were found in many individuals. When HLA alleles, especially DR and DQ, strongly co-occurred, attributing TCR associations to individual alleles was difficult. The sequencing pipeline was judged likely to have produced a cluster of highly shared sequence variants as a technical artifact. V-gene and J-gene trimming of TCR beta chains was associated with a missense DCLRE1C variant in a later genetic analysis, and the association was replicated in an independent cohort. Sequencing depth was assumed to be roughly uniform across donors in the presence/absence analyses, though that assumption may not hold. According to a later analysis, parvovirus B19, influenza, CMV and Epstein-Barr virus appeared linked to several top co-occurrence clusters. Because HLA typing was unavailable for some donors at each locus, only the typed subset was used in association tests. Most CMV-associated TCR beta chains appeared to be HLA-restricted in a later analysis, and the HLA associations seemed to be driven largely by CMV exposure. A later analysis found that HLA-associated TCR beta chains were more clonally expanded and had lower generation probabilities than equally common non-associated chains. Linkage disequilibrium might explain the correlated functional status among segregating V segments, but an unknown experimental factor could not be excluded. Because the 87-base-pair reads could not distinguish some IMGT-functional V segments, including TRBV6-2 and TRBV6-3, those segments were excluded. Compared with the 666-donor mean, donors in an Asian-associated ancestry cluster had fewer N-insertions in productive TCRs, according to a later genetic analysis. Only TCR beta chains were sequenced in this cohort, and the absence of alpha or paired-chain data limited detectable features. The only immune exposure information available for the cohort was CMV serostatus. An earlier analysis of roughly 570 of the donors showed that most TCR beta V segments appeared in productive rearrangements either about 87% or about 30% of the time, which broadly matched IMGT annotations.

Here V drops 4 bases and J drops 3 bases, and the junction holds 6 bases not matched to any gene. There are 15 amino acids in the CDR3, from cysteine to phenylalanine inclusive. Only the CDR3 portion is preserved as DNA: 45 bases, with reading frame beginning at the first base. The germline V gene encodes CDR1 SGDLS and CDR2 YYNGEE. The cohort consisted of 666 healthy bone marrow donors. At the time of sampling, every cohort member was nominally healthy, though immune exposures that went unrecorded were likely present. The donor was CMV seronegative and belonged to the group of 350 to 400 seronegative cohort members. Each donor provided a peripheral blood sample, and peripheral blood mononuclear cells were used for TCR beta sequencing. The Qiagen DNeasy Blood Extraction Kit was used to extract genomic DNA from the blood cell samples.

The TCR sequence derives from a male donor in good health and CMV-seronegative. Recombination connected TRBV9 to TRBJ2-1, and 8 bases in between align with TRBD2. Sequenced: PBMCs. The bases are TGTGCCAGCAGCAGCGGGGGAACTGACTACAATGAGCAGTTCTTC. It translates to CASSSGGTDYNEQFF.